The present T cell receptor beta chain was sequenced within a study of PD-L1 blockade in urothelial cancer. In the study overall: Administration of atezolizumab to patients began in about 2014, at 1,200 mg intravenously every 3 weeks. The median number of T cells present in blood samples was approximately 140,000. Analysis of the blood was performed 3 weeks (second dose) and 6 weeks after treatment start.

Time point described: pretreatment peripheral blood. Regarding the study as a whole: When measured at 3 weeks, tumor-associated blood clones expanded more in durable-benefit patients.

The CDR3 runs 12 residues. Germline-derived CDR1 and CDR2 are GTSNPN and SVGIG (reference sequence). This clone has a single count. What it binds is not known. A read error may produce the germline difference seen at one junction end. Assay: immunoSEQ multiplex PCR; the TCRdb copy retains only in-frame clones and omits some. Of tens of thousands of clones listed, about 82% are singletons. Here the sequenced sample was PBMCs, taken around atezolizumab (anti-PD-L1) treatment. V usage is TRBV30 and J usage is TRBJ1-2, with TRBD1 identical over 9 bases. This sequence originates from a man aged 40-49 years with urothelial cancer. CDR3 bases: TGTGCCTGGAGTTTAGGGGGGACAGGGAGCAACTTC. Encoded protein: CAWSLGGTGSNF.